The TCR beta chain described here comes from a study of identical twins. General study results and limits: Zero-insertion results could be subject to partial confounding by invariant MAIT and iNKT cells. Cross-sectional statistics, not tracking of the same donors, supported the conclusions. Researchers reported weaker excess twin sharing in beta out-of-frame sequences.

This clonotype appeared a few times. The target antigen is unknown. Template switching added a universal primer site, and cDNA bore unique molecular identifiers. TCRdb re-derived calls from the 5' RACE reads in MiXCR, one entry per CDR3 protein. In the table there are 1.5 million to 2 million distinct CDR3 sequences, about 32% of which are singletons. This TCR came from a newborn girl in good health. The sample was cord blood.

The CDR3 loop is CATIHPYNEQFF. CDR3 sequence (DNA): TGTGCCACTATACACCCCTACAATGAGCAGTTCTTC. The chain couples TRBV21-1 to TRBJ2-1. TRBV21-1 is a known pseudogene. This CDR3 comprises 12 residues.